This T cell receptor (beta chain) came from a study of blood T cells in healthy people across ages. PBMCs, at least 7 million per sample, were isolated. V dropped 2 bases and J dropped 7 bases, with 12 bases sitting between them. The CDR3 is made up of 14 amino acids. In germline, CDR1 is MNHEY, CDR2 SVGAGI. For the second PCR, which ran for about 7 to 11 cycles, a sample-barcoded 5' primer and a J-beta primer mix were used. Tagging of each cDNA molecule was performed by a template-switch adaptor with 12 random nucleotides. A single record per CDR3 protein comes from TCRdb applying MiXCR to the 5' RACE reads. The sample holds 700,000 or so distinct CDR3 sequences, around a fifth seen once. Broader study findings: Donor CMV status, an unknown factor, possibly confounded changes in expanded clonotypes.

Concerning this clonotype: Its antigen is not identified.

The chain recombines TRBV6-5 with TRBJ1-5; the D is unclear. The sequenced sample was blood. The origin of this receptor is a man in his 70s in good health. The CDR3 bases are TGTGCCAGCAGTTACGCACGGGTGGGACAGCCCCAGCATTTT. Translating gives CASSYARVGQPQHF.